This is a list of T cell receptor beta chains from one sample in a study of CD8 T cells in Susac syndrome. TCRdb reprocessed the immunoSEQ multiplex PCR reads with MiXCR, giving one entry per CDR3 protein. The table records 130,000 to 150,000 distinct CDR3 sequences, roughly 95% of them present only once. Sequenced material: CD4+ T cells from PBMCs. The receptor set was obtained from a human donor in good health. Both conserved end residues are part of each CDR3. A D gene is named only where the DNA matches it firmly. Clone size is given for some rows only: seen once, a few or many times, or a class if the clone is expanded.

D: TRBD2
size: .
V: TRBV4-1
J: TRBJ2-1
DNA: TGCGCCAGCAGCCAAGCATTAACTAGCGGGAGGCACAGCTCCTACAATGAGCAGTTCTTC
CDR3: CASSQALTSGRHSSYNEQFF

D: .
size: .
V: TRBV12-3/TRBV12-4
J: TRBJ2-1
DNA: TGTGCCAGCACTTTTCTGTCCTACAATGAGCAGTTCTTC
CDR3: CASTFLSYNEQFF

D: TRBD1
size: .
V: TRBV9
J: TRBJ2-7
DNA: TGTGCCAGCAGCGTAGGTTGGGGACAGGGATCCGAGCAGTACTTC
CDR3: CASSVGWGQGSEQYF

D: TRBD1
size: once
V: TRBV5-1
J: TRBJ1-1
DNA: TGCGCCAGCAGCATAATGACAGGGGGGAGGACTGAAGCTTTCTTT
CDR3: CASSIMTGGRTEAFF

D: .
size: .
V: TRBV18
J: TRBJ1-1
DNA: TGTGCCAGCTCACCAATAGCGGGAGTGAACACTGAAGCTTTCTTT
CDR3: CASSPIAGVNTEAFF

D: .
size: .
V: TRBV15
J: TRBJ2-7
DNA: TGTGCCACCAGCAGCCCCCGACAGGTTCCCTACGAGCAGTACTTC
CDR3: CATSSPRQVPYEQYF

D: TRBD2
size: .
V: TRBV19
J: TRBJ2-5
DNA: TGTGCCAGTAGTACCCCAGCGGGAGCTTTTGAGACCCAGTACTTC
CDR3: CASSTPAGAFETQYF

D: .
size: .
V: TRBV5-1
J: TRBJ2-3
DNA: TGCGCCAGCAGCTCCAGACTAGGCACAGATACGCAGTATTTT
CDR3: CASSSRLGTDTQYF

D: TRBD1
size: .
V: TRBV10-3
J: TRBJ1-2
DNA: TGTGCCATCAGTGAGAAACAGGGGGCAGGGGGCTACACCTTC
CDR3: CAISEKQGAGGYTF

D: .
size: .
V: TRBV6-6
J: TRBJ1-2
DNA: TGTGCCAGCAGACTACAGGACAATGGCTACACCTTC
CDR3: CASRLQDNGYTF

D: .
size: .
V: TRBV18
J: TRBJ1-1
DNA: TGTGCCAGCTCAAAGACATACGACACTGAAGCTTTCTTT
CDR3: CASSKTYDTEAFF

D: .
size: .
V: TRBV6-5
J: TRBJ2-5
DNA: TGTGCCAGCAGTTCCGTCGCGGAAGAGGTCCAGTACTTC
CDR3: CASSSVAEEVQYF

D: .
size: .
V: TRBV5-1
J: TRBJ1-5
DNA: TGCGCCAGCAGCGAGGCCGAGGGCAATCAGCCCCAGCATTTT
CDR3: CASSEAEGNQPQHF

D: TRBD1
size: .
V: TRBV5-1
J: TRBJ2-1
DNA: TGCGCCAGCAGCCACGGAAACCGGGACAGGGGGGGGTCCGAGCAGTTCTTC
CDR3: CASSHGNRDRGGSEQFF

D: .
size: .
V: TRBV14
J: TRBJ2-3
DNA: TGTGCCAGCAGCCAAGATTTCGGGGATACGCAGTATTTT
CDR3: CASSQDFGDTQYF

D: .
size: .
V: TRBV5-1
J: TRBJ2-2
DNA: TGCGCCAGCACCTGGACAGCAGACGGGGAGCTGTTTTTT
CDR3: CASTWTADGELFF

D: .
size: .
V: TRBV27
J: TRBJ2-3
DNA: TGTGCCTGCCCAAAAATCCCAGATACGCAGTATTTT
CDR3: CACPKIPDTQYF

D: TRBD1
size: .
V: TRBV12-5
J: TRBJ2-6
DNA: TGTGCTAGTGGGAAAGGGACAGGGTCTGGGGCCAACGTCCTGACTTTC
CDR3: CASGKGTGSGANVLTF

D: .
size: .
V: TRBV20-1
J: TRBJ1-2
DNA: TGCAGTGCTAGTCCAGGGTCAACCTATGGCTACACCTTC
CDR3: CSASPGSTYGYTF

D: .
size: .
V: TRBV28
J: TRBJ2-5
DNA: TGTGCCAGCAGTCTCGCGGGGCCAGGAGGGGTCCAGGAGACCCAGTACTTC
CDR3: CASSLAGPGGVQETQYF

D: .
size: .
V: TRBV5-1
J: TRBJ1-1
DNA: TGCGCCAGCAGCTTAAGGGGGTCAGGGACTGAAGCTTTCTTT
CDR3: CASSLRGSGTEAFF

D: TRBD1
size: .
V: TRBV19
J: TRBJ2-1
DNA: TGTGCCAGTAGACCGACAGGGGTCCTCGGTGAGCAGTTCTTC
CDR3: CASRPTGVLGEQFF

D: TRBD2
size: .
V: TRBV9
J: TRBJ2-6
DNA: TGTGCCAGCCGGGGGGGCAGCTCTGGGGCCAACGTCCTGACTTTC
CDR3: CASRGGSSGANVLTF

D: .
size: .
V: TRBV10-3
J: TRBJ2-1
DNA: TGTGCCATCAGTGCTATTAGCGATCACAATGAGCAGTTCTTC
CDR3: CAISAISDHNEQFF

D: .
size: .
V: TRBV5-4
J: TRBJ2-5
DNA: TGTGCCAGCAGCTTGGGAACAAGGCAAGAGACCCAGTACTTC
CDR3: CASSLGTRQETQYF

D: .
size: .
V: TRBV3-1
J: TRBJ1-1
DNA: TGTGCCAGCAGCCAAGATCGCGGGGGTGTGGGCACTGAAGCTTTCTTT
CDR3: CASSQDRGGVGTEAFF

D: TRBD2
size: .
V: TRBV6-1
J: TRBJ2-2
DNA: TGTGCCAATCGGGGAGCGGGAGACACCGGGGAGCTGTTTTTT
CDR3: CANRGAGDTGELFF

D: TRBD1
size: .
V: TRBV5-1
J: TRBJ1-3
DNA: TGCGCCAGCAGCTCCCCGGGACAGGGAGGAAACACTATATATTTT
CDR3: CASSSPGQGGNTIYF